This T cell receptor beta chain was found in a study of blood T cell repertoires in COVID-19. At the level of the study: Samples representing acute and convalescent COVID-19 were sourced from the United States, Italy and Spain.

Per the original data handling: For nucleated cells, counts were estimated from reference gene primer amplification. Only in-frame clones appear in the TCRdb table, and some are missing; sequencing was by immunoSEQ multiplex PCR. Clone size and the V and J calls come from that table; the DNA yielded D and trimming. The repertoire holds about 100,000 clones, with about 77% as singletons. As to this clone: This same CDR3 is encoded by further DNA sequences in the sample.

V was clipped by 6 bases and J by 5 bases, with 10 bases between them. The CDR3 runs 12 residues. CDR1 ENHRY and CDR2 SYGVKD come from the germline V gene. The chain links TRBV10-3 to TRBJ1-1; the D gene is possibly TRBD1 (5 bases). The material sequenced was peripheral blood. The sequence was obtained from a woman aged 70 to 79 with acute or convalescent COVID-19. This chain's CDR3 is CAISGGGTEAFF. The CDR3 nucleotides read TGTGCCATCAGCGGGGGGGGAACTGAAGCTTTCTTT.